This section outlines one T cell receptor (beta chain) sequence together with its context. There is no known antigen for this receptor. Per-base quality was not reported, and no clone a single base away is much larger than it. Clipping removes 8 bases from V and 0 bases from J, with 15 as the unmatched junction base count. Inclusive of the bounding cysteine and phenylalanine, the CDR3 is 19 residues long. The read is trimmed to its CDR3 DNA, 57 bases read in frame from base 1. In the germline V gene, CDR1 corresponds to KGHDR and CDR2 to SFDVKD. Libraries came from PCR. TCRdb names Illumina HiSeq 2000 as the instrument used. In-frame beta chains were kept once TCRdb had trimmed the public reads at Q25 with fastp and called clones with MiXCR. Every distinct CDR3 protein forms one entry, paired with its most common genes and DNA. This sample holds thousands of distinct CDR3 sequences; less than 75% were observed only once. The leading ten clones occupy approximately 40% of the sample.

This sample was included in a study of tumor-infiltrating lymphocytes in oesophageal squamous cell carcinoma (TCRdb year 2016). The sequence was collected from a female donor with esophageal squamous cell carcinoma. Sequenced: esophageal tumor tissue. This chain is built from TRBV24-1 and TRBJ2-3; TRBD2 aligns with 11 central bases. The nucleotides read TGTGCCACCACCCCTAGTCCCGGGACTAGCGGCTCTAGCACAGATACGCAGTATTTT. This is translated as CATTPSPGTSGSSTDTQYF.